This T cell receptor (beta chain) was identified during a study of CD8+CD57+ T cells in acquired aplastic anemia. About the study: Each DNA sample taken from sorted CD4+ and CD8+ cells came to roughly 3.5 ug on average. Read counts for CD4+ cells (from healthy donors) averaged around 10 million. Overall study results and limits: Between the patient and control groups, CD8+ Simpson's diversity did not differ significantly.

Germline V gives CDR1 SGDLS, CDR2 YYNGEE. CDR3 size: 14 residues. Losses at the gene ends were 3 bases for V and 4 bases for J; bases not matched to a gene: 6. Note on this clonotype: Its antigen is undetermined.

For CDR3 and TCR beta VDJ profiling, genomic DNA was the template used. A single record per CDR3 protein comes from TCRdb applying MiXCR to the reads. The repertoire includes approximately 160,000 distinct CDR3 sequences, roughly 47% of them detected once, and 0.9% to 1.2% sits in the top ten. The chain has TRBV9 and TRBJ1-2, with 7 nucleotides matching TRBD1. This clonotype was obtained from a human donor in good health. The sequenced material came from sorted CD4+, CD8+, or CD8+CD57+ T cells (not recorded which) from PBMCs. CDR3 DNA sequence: TGTGCCAGCAGCGAGGGGACAGTAAGCTATGGCTACACCTTC. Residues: CASSEGTVSYGYTF.